These 23 T cell receptor beta chains came from one sample sequenced in a study of siplizumab effects on memory and regulatory T cells. Sequenced by immunoSEQ multiplex PCR; TCRdb stores in-frame clones only, minus some. The table has about 97,000 clones, about 94% seen once; the top ten hold about 1.1%. The sample taken for sequencing was CD4+ T cells sorted from blood. The source is a human donor in good health.

V is TRBV6-1 and J is TRBJ2-6, with no clear D. CDR1 is MNHNS, CDR2 SASEGT, per germline. Between the trimmed V and J ends, which lost 5 bases and 1 base, there was a span of 0 bases. This CDR3 comprises 12 residues. CDR3 loop: CASSSGANVLTF. The CDR3 bases are TGTGCCAGCAGTTCTGGGGCCAACGTCCTGACTTTC.

V and J are TRBV6-4 and TRBJ2-1, with TRBD2 matching 11 bases. Germline V gene sequence: CDR1 MRHNA, CDR2 SNTAGT. The CDR3 consists of 15 residues. V dropped 6 bases and J dropped 0; count of bases not matched to a gene: 1. DNA of the CDR3: TGTGCCAGCAGCGGGACTAGCGGCTCCTACAATGAGCAGTTCTTC. This codes for CASSGTSGSYNEQFF.

This clone has a single count. The sample holds other DNA sequences that translate to the same CDR3. The V gene is TRBV19, the J gene TRBJ2-7; D not resolved. This CDR3 spans 11 amino acids. The V and J ends lost 3 bases and 3 bases respectively, with 3 bases between them. Germline V lookup: CDR1 LNHDA, CDR2 SQIVND (reference sequence). The CDR3 nucleotides read TGTGCCAGTAGTATCGGCTACGAGCAGTACTTC. Amino acid sequence: CASSIGYEQYF.

The V and J genes are TRBV28 and TRBJ1-5, with 8 positions matching TRBD1. This CDR3 is built from 16 residues. The trim removed 4 bases at V and 6 bases at J, leaving 11 bases unmatched. From germline, CDR1 is MDHEN and CDR2 SYDVKM. The CDR3 reads CASSSADRVGSQPQHF. The CDR3 DNA sequence: TGTGCCAGCAGTTCTGCGGACAGGGTGGGTAGTCAGCCCCAGCATTTT.

V usage is TRBV6-5 and J usage is TRBJ2-1; 7 nucleotides line up with TRBD1. The CDR3 is 14 amino acids. V lost 7 bases and J lost 0; bases outside the gene matches: 3. Germline lookup yields CDR1 MNHEY and CDR2 SVGAGI. In DNA form, the CDR3 reads TGTGCCAGCACTGCAGGGGGCTCCTACAATGAGCAGTTCTTC. This sequence encodes CASTAGGSYNEQFF.

The V gene is TRBV5-4, the J gene TRBJ2-5; 9 nucleotides align to TRBD2. V lost 1 base and J lost 4; bases outside the gene matches: 5. The CDR3 covers 15 residues. Germline lookup yields CDR1 SGHNT and CDR2 YYREEE (reference sequence). CDR3 nucleotides: TGTGCCAGCAGCTTGTTAGGGACTAGCAGAGAGACCCAGTACTTC. Its translation is CASSLLGTSRETQYF. Together with reference TRBV5-4 and TRBJ2-5, the CDR3 gives the full variable domain: ETGVTQSPTHLIKTRGQQVTLRCSSQSGHNTVSWYQQALGQGPQFIFQYYREEENGRGNFPPRFSGLQFPNYSSELNVNALELDDSALYLCASSLLGTSRETQYFGPGTRLLVL.

The CDR3: CASSYSRGSGANVLTF. Here the CDR3 DNA reads TGTGCCAGCAGTTACTCCCGGGGCTCTGGGGCCAACGTCCTGACTTTC. The chain uses TRBV6-5 and TRBJ2-6; TRBD2 might be the D (5 bases). Germline CDR1 reads MNHEY; CDR2 reads SVGAGI. The CDR3 is made up of 16 amino acids. V was trimmed by 0 bases and J by 0 bases, leaving 6 bases between them.

The chain carries TRBV7-3 and TRBJ2-2; no firm D call. From germline, CDR1 is SGHTA and CDR2 FQGTGA. There are 13 residues in the CDR3. V lost 2 bases and J 6 bases, leaving 7 bases between the germline ends. CDR3 protein: CASSLYRAGELFF. DNA for the CDR3: TGTGCCAGCAGCTTATATAGGGCCGGGGAGCTGTTTTTT.

The chain employs TRBV12-5 and TRBJ2-7; D possibly corresponds to TRBD2 (5 bases). V was trimmed by 0 bases and J by 1 base, leaving 13 bases between them. Germline V gene sequence: CDR1 LGHNT, CDR2 FRNRAP. The CDR3 extends over 16 amino acids. The CDR3 DNA sequence: TGTGCTAGTGGTTTGGTACATGGGCTAGCATCCTACGAGCAGTACTTC. Protein: CASGLVHGLASYEQYF.

V usage is TRBV30 and J usage is TRBJ2-7; 9 bases map to TRBD1. CDR1 and CDR2 (germline): GTSNPN, SVGIG (reference sequence). The CDR3 extends over 13 amino acids. Unmatched junction bases numbered 3, after V lost 2 bases and J lost 4 bases. CDR3 bases: TGTGCCTGGAGTTGGACAGGGGTATACGAGCAGTACTTC. Translation: CAWSWTGVYEQYF. The complete variable domain, with remaining parts taken from reference TRBV30 and TRBJ2-7, reads SQTIHQWPATLVQPVGSPLSLECTVEGTSNPNLYWYRQAAGRGLQLLFYSVGIGQISSEVPQNLSASRPQDRQFILSSKKLLLSDSGFYLCAWSWTGVYEQYFGPGTRLTVT.

The chain joins TRBV19 to TRBJ1-1; possible D gene TRBD1, 5 bases. CDR1 LNHDA and CDR2 SQIVND come from the germline V gene (reference sequence). The CDR3 contains 15 residues. With 10 bases removed from V and 3 bases from J, the gap between germline ends came to 21 bases. The CDR3 DNA follows: TGTGCCACAGGCTGGAAAGGGGAGGAGGACACTGAAGCTTTCTTT. Protein product: CATGWKGEEDTEAFF.

This sequence joins TRBV4-2 and TRBJ2-6; D is undetermined. V lost 0 bases and J 2 bases, leaving 5 bases between the germline ends. CDR3 length: 15 amino acids. Germline values: CDR1 LGHNA, CDR2 YNFKEQ. In DNA form, the CDR3 reads TGTGCCAGCAGCCAAGATCCCACTGGGGCCAACGTCCTGACTTTC. Translation: CASSQDPTGANVLTF.

The chain has TRBV6-1 and TRBJ2-7; 7 nucleotides match TRBD2. Germline-derived CDR1 and CDR2 are MNHNS and SASEGT. The CDR3 length is 14 residues. V shed 4 bases and J 3 bases; nucleotides not matched to a gene: 6. The CDR3 DNA follows: TGTGCCAGCAGTGGGGCCCAGCGGGACTACGAGCAGTACTTC. Amino acid sequence: CASSGAQRDYEQYF.

The rearrangement joins TRBV19 to TRBJ2-7, with a tentative D call TRBD1 (6 bases). The CDR3 extends over 13 amino acids. Per the germline V gene, CDR1 is LNHDA and CDR2 is SQIVND (reference sequence). With 6 bases removed from V and 5 bases from J, the gap between germline ends came to 14 bases. The CDR3 here is CASRDSPSNEQYF. CDR3 sequence (DNA): TGTGCCAGTAGGGACAGTCCGTCTAACGAGCAGTACTTC.

V and J are TRBV10-3 and TRBJ2-7; D perhaps matches TRBD2 (5 bases). Between the trimmed V and J ends, which lost 8 bases and 3 bases, there was a span of 17 bases. This CDR3 spans 14 amino acids. Germline V CDR1 and CDR2: ENHRY, SYGVKD. CDR3 DNA sequence: TGTGCCATCCGGACTGCTAAAGGTTTCTACGAGCAGTACTTC. Its protein is CAIRTAKGFYEQYF.

The chain combines TRBV9 with TRBJ2-1; unclear D gene. V was trimmed by 3 bases and J by 4 bases, leaving 11 bases between them. From germline, CDR1 is SGDLS and CDR2 YYNGEE. The CDR3 runs to 14 residues. CDR3 bases: TGTGCCAGCAGCGCTGAGAGATCTTACAATGAGCAGTTCTTC. Encoded protein: CASSAERSYNEQFF.

The V call is TRBV4-2, the J call TRBJ1-5, with a weak D call TRBD1 (5 bases). The ends were cut back, 0 bases at V and 9 bases at J, with 18 bases in the middle. Germline CDR1 LGHNA, CDR2 YNFKEQ. This CDR3 is 16 amino acids long. The CDR3 sequence is CASSQDIGAGPRPQHF. CDR3 sequence (DNA): TGTGCCAGCAGCCAAGATATAGGCGCGGGGCCACGGCCCCAGCATTTT.

V is TRBV7-8 and J is TRBJ1-4; the match to TRBD1 covers 9 bases. Germline trimming cut 5 bases from V and 8 bases from J; bases unmatched to any gene: 9. The CDR3 consists of 15 residues. Germline lookup yields CDR1 SGHVS and CDR2 FQNEAQ. CDR3 protein: CASSLNRGRGEKLFF. In DNA, the CDR3 is TGTGCCAGCAGCCTAAACAGGGGGCGCGGCGAAAAACTGTTTTTT.

This rearrangement joins TRBV12-5 to TRBJ2-3; D remains unclear. The V gene lost 6 bases and the J gene lost 3 bases, with 22 bases spanning the gap. CDR3 size: 17 residues. Germline V gene sequence: CDR1 LGHNT, CDR2 FRNRAP. CDR3 nucleotides: TGTGCTAGTGGCCAAAGACTTCTACCCTCCTCAACAGATACGCAGTATTTT. Translating it yields CASGQRLLPSSTDTQYF.

The chain employs TRBV7-9 and TRBJ2-2, with D possibly being TRBD2 (6 bases). CDR3 length: 14 residues. Per germline, CDR1 SEHNR and CDR2 FQNEAQ (reference sequence). V was pared by 1 base and J by 6 bases, with 9 bases between. The CDR3 nucleotides read TGTGCCAGCAGCTTAGTAGGGGAGGCCGGGGAGCTGTTTTTT. Amino acids: CASSLVGEAGELFF.

The gene calls are TRBV5-4 and TRBJ2-2; maybe TRBD1 (6 bases). Germline lookup yields CDR1 SGHNT and CDR2 YYREEE (reference sequence). Trimming removed 0 bases from V and 4 bases from J, with 16 bases in between. The CDR3 runs to 17 residues. DNA for the CDR3: TGTGCCAGCAGCTTGGAGTCCCCAGGGGCCCTCACCGGGGAGCTGTTTTTT. This sequence encodes CASSLESPGALTGELFF.

The chain joins TRBV27 to TRBJ2-2, with D tentatively TRBD1 (5 bases). The CDR3 extends over 12 amino acids. CDR1 is MNHEY and CDR2 is SMNVEV in the germline V gene (reference sequence). The V and J ends lost 3 bases and 6 bases respectively, with 5 bases between them. The CDR3 sequence: CASSFRAGELFF. CDR3 sequence (DNA): TGTGCCAGCAGTTTCAGGGCCGGGGAGCTGTTTTTT.

V gene TRBV11-2 combines with J gene TRBJ1-4; D is ambiguous. The CDR3 is 17 amino acids. Per the germline V gene, CDR1 is SGHAT and CDR2 is FQNNGV. The V and J ends lost 6 bases and 4 bases respectively, with 21 bases between them. The DNA for the CDR3 is TGTGCCAGCAGTCGCAGCGTGGGGAGGGCCCTTAATGAAAAACTGTTTTTT. It specifies CASSRSVGRALNEKLFF.